The present TCR beta chain was sequenced within a study of spatial heterogeneity in lung cancer. This clonotype was recorded at least ten times. Its matching antigen is unknown. Sample time point: sample taken at primary tumor resection. The study sequenced unsorted whole RNA from tumor, nontumor lung or frozen PBMC. Germline CDR1 is MGHRA and CDR2 is YSYEKL. This CDR3 has 14 amino acids. V was pared by 0 bases and J by 5 bases, with 3 bases of the junction left unmatched. TCRdb ran MiXCR on the 5' RACE reads and lists one entry per CDR3 protein. The sample includes over 45,000 distinct CDR3 sequences, 5.3% of them seen just once. Study conclusions and caveats: The appearance of ubiquitous expanded tumor TCRs in blood was greater at resection than follow-up.

The sequence was obtained from a male donor with early-stage non-small cell lung cancer. The chain employs TRBV4-1 and TRBJ2-5, with 7 bases matching TRBD2. The source was PBMCs, collected at surgery. The CDR3 DNA sequence: TGCGCCAGCAGCCAAGATGGGGGAGGGGAGACCCAGTACTTC. Amino acid sequence: CASSQDGGGETQYF.